Included here is one T cell receptor (beta chain) sequence, with context. There were healthy Caucasian individuals from Russia, aged roughly 6 to 95, serving as donors. Each donor supplied 8 to 10 milliliters of peripheral blood. A minimum of 5 micrograms of total RNA was extracted per sample. The sample belongs to a study of blood T cells in healthy people across ages. The germline CDR1 and CDR2 sequences are MDHEN and SYDVKM. Trimming took 1 base from V and 8 from J, leaving 8 bases between them. The CDR3 is 12 residues long. Primers used in a second PCR of roughly 6 to 11 cycles were a sample-barcoded 5' primer and a J-beta primer mix. All samples gave at least 2.5 million CDR3-containing paired-end reads. TCRdb recomputed calls from the 5' RACE reads with MiXCR, one row per CDR3 protein. Of roughly 730,000 distinct CDR3 sequences listed, 56% are singletons.

The clonotype comes from a man aged 40-49 years in good health. The specimen was blood. The rearrangement links TRBV28 to TRBJ1-1, with D perhaps matching TRBD1 (5 bases). As DNA, the CDR3 is TGTGCCAGCAGTTTATCGTACAGGGAAGCTTTCTTT. Its protein product is CASSLSYREAFF.